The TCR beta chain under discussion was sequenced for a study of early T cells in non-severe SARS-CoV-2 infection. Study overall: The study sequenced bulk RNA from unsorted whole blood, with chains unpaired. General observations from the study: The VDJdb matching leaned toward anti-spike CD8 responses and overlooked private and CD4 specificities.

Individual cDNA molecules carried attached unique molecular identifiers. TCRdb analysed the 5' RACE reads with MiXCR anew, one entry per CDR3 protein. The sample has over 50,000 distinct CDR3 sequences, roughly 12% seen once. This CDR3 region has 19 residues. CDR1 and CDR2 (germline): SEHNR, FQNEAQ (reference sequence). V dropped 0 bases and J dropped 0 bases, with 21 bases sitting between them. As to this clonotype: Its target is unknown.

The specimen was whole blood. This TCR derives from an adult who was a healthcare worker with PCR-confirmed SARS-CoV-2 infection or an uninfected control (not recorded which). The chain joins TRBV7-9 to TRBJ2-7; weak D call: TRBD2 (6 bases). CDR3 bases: TGTGCCAGCAGCTTAGCCCCGGACTGGAGGGTCCCCAGCTCCTACGAGCAGTACTTC. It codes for CASSLAPDWRVPSSYEQYF.